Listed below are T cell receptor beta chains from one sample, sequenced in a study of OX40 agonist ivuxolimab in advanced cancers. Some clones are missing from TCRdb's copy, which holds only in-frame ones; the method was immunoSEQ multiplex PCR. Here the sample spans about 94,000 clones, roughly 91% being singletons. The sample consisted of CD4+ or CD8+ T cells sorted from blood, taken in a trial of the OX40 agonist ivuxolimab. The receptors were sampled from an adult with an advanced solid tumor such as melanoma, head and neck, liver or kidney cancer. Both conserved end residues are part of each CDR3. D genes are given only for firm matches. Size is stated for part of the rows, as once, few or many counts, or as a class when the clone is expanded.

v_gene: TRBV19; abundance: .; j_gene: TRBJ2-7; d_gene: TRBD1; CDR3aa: CASSTGTGGGYEQYF; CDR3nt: TGTGCCAGTAGTACGGGGACAGGGGGCGGCTACGAGCAGTACTTC
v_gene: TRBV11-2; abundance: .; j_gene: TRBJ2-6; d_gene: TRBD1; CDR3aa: CATGDRGRGANVLTF; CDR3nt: TGTGCCACCGGGGACAGGGGGCGAGGGGCCAACGTCCTGACTTTC
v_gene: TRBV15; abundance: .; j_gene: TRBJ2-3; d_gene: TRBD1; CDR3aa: CATSNNPRDRVTDTQYF; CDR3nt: TGTGCCACCAGCAACAACCCCCGGGACAGGGTTACAGATACGCAGTATTTT
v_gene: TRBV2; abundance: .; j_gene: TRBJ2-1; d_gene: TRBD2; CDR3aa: CANSETLAGGVEQFF; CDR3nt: TGTGCCAACAGTGAAACACTAGCGGGGGGGGTTGAGCAGTTCTTC
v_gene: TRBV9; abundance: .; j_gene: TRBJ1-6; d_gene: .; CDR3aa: CASSVEGTPNSPLHF; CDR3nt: TGTGCCAGCAGCGTAGAAGGGACACCCAATTCACCCCTCCACTTT
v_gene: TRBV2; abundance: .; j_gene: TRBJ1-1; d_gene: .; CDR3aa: CASKGPGPAEAFF; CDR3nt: TGTGCCAGCAAGGGGCCTGGGCCGGCCGAAGCTTTCTTT
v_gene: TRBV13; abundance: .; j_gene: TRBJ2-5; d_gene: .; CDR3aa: CASSSPRDTFEETQYF; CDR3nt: TGTGCCAGCAGCTCCCCCCGGGACACCTTTGAAGAGACCCAGTACTTC
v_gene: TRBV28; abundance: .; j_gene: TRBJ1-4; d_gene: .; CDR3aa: CASSLLGEEEKLFF; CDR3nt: TGTGCCAGCAGTTTACTCGGAGAGGAGGAAAAACTGTTTTTT
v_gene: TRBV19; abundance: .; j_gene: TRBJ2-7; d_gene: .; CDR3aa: CASSIVGAVEQYF; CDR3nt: TGTGCCAGTAGTATTGTCGGGGCAGTCGAGCAGTACTTC
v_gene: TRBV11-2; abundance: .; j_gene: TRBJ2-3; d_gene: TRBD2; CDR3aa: CASSLDTGGAADTQYF; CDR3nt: TGTGCCAGCAGCTTAGATACCGGGGGGGCTGCAGATACGCAGTATTTT
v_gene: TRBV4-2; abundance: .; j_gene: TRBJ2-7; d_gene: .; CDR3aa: CASSQEVRGSSYEQYF; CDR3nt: TGTGCCAGCAGCCAAGAGGTAAGAGGCAGTTCCTACGAGCAGTACTTC
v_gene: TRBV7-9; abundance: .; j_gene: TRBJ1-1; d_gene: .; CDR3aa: CASSLAQNEAFF; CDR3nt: TGTGCCAGCAGCTTAGCGCAAAATGAAGCTTTCTTT
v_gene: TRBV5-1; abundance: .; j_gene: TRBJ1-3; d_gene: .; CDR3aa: CASSLEGFGTSGNTIYF; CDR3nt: TGCGCCAGCAGCTTGGAGGGATTCGGCACTTCTGGAAACACCATATATTTT
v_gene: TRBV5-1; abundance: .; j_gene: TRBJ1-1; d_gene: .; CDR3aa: CASSLEGGRTEAFF; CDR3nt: TGCGCCAGCAGCTTGGAGGGGGGGCGTACTGAAGCTTTCTTT
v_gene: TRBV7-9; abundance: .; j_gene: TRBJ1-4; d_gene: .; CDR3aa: CASSLMEGSNEKLFF; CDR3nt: TGTGCCAGCAGCTTAATGGAGGGCAGTAATGAAAAACTGTTTTTT
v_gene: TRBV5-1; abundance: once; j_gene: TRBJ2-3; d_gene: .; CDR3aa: CASSLVDTQYF; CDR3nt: TGCGCCAGCAGCTTGGTAGATACGCAGTATTTT
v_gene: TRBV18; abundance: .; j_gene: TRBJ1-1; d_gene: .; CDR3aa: CASSVTGNTEAFF; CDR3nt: TGTGCCAGCTCAGTAACAGGGAACACTGAAGCTTTCTTT
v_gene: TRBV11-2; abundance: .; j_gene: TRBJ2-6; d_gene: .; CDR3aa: CASSPDPGHSSGANVLTF; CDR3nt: TGTGCCAGCAGCCCCGACCCCGGACATAGCTCTGGGGCCAACGTCCTGACTTTC
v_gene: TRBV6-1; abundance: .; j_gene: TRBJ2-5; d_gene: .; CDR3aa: CASRAGQQETQYF; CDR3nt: TGTGCCAGCAGAGCCGGACAGCAAGAGACCCAGTACTTC
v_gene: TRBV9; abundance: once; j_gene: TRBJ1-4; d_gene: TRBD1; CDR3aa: CASSVGAGQGGRDEKLFF; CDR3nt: TGTGCCAGCAGCGTAGGTGCGGGACAGGGGGGCCGGGACGAAAAACTGTTTTTT
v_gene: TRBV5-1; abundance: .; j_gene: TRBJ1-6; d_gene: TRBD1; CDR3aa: CASGQGSENSPLHF; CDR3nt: TGCGCCAGCGGACAGGGTTCCGAGAATTCACCCCTCCACTTT
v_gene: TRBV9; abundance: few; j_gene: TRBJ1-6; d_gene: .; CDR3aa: CASSVGDPGNSPLHF; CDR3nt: TGTGCCAGCAGCGTAGGAGACCCTGGCAATTCACCCCTCCACTTT
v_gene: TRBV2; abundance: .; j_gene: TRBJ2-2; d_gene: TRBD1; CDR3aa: CASSRDRPNTGELFF; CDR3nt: TGTGCCAGCAGTAGGGACAGGCCGAACACCGGGGAGCTGTTTTTT
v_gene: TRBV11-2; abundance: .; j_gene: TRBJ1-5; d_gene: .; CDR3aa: CASSLDWVREDSNQPQHF; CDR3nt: TGTGCCAGCAGCTTAGATTGGGTCAGGGAAGATAGCAATCAGCCCCAGCATTTT
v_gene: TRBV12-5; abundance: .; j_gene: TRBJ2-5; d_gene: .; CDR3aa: CASGLTVQETQYF; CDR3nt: TGTGCTAGTGGTTTGACCGTGCAAGAGACCCAGTACTTC